The 17 T cell receptor beta chains below all came from one sample that was sequenced in a study of blood T cell repertoires in COVID-19. The table came from immunoSEQ multiplex PCR; TCRdb's copy has only in-frame clones and leaves some out. The repertoire has fewer than 250,000 clones, around 85% of them found once; the top ten carry 3.5% to 4%. Sequencing input: PBMCs or T cells enriched from blood (not recorded which). The receptors here all came from a woman aged 40 to 49 with acute COVID-19.

The J gene is TRBJ1-1, the V gene TRBV11-2, with 8 nucleotides matching TRBD1. V lost 6 bases and J lost 4; bases outside the gene matches: 7. The germline CDR1 and CDR2 sequences are SGHAT and FQNNGV. The CDR3 loop spans 14 amino acids. CDR3 amino acids: CASRLKTGGTEAFF. The CDR3 nucleotides read TGTGCCAGCAGATTAAAAACAGGGGGCACTGAAGCTTTCTTT.

J is TRBJ2-7 and V is TRBV20-1, with TRBD1 identical over 8 bases. CDR1 DFQATT and CDR2 SNEGSKA come from the germline V gene (reference sequence). The CDR3 has 16 amino acids. Germline trimming cut 3 bases from V and 9 bases from J; bases unmatched to any gene: 19. CDR3 DNA sequence: TGCAGTGCTAGTCCAAGCCGGGACAGGAGAGTGAACGCGCAGTACTTC. Translated, it gives CSASPSRDRRVNAQYF.

This chain connects TRBV7-6 to TRBJ1-3, with D tentatively TRBD1 (5 bases). The CDR3 consists of 16 residues. Germline V CDR1 and CDR2: SGHVS, FNYEAQ. Trimming left V 0 bases short and J 0 bases short, with 9 bases between. This CDR3 reads CASSLASGDSGNTIYF. The CDR3 nucleotides read TGTGCCAGCAGCTTAGCGTCGGGGGACTCTGGAAACACCATATATTTT.

This sequence joins TRBV28 and TRBJ2-1; 11 bases match TRBD1. Germline V gene sequence: CDR1 MDHEN, CDR2 SYDVKM. V shed 3 bases and J 9 bases; nucleotides not matched to a gene: 7. CDR3 size: 15 residues. CDR3 protein: CASSFLGQGAGEQFF. The DNA of the CDR3 is TGTGCCAGCAGTTTCCTAGGACAGGGGGCTGGTGAGCAGTTCTTC.

The chain couples TRBV7-9 to TRBJ2-2; 7 bases are shared with TRBD1. The CDR3 covers 16 residues. With 5 bases clipped from V and 0 bases from J, the junction kept 6 bases outside the gene matches. Per germline, CDR1 SEHNR and CDR2 FQNEAQ (reference sequence). The CDR3 DNA reads as TGTGCCAGCAGCCTACTCGGGACAGCGAACACCGGGGAGCTGTTTTTT. Encoded protein: CASSLLGTANTGELFF.

J is TRBJ2-5 and V is TRBV28; tentatively, D is TRBD2 (5 bases). V was pared by 6 bases and J by 4 bases, with 15 bases between. The CDR3 has 14 residues. CDR1 is MDHEN and CDR2 is SYDVKM in the germline V gene. The DNA for the CDR3 is TGTGCCAGCAGCGAGACCGGGATCCCAGAGACCCAGTACTTC. It specifies CASSETGIPETQYF.

The chain is built from TRBV7-2 and TRBJ2-3; 8 nucleotides align to TRBD2. V lost 1 base, J lost 1 base, and 4 bases stayed unmatched. The CDR3 sequence is 16 residues long. Germline loops: CDR1 SGHTA, CDR2 FQGNSA. The CDR3 spells CASSLDPAGGTDTQYF. Written as DNA, the CDR3 is TGTGCCAGCAGCTTAGACCCAGCGGGGGGCACAGATACGCAGTATTTT.

The J gene is TRBJ1-1, the V gene TRBV7-9, with 7 bases aligning to TRBD1. This CDR3 is 15 amino acids long. J lost 0 bases, V lost 5 bases, and 6 bases had no gene match. The germline CDR1 and CDR2 sequences are SEHNR and FQNEAQ (reference sequence). For the CDR3, the DNA is TGTGCCAGCAGCCGGGACAGCATCATGAACACTGAAGCTTTCTTT. Its protein is CASSRDSIMNTEAFF.

The chain has TRBV3-1 (or the pseudogene TRBV3-2) and TRBJ2-1; 12 positions agree with TRBD2. This CDR3 is built from 18 residues. Germline V gives CDR1 LGHDT, CDR2 YNNKEL (reference sequence). V was pared by 1 base and J by 7 bases, with 11 bases of the junction left unmatched. CDR3 DNA: TGTGCCAGCAGCCAAGGGATGACTAGCGGGAGTCAGGGGAATGAGCAGTTCTTC. Translated, it gives CASSQGMTSGSQGNEQFF.

V gene TRBV7-9 combines with J gene TRBJ2-5, with 8 nucleotides matching TRBD1. The J segment lost 5 bases and the V segment lost 5 bases, leaving 10 bases of the junction unmatched. The CDR3 spans 15 residues. Germline CDR1 reads SEHNR; CDR2 reads FQNEAQ (reference sequence). CDR3 nucleotides: TGTGCCAGCAGCGAAACCGACAGGGGAAGGGAGACCCAGTACTTC. Translated, it gives CASSETDRGRETQYF.

The chain carries TRBV11-3 and TRBJ1-1, with D unclear. The germline V gene encodes CDR1 SGHNT and CDR2 YENEEA. This CDR3 has 16 amino acids. Trimming stripped 4 bases from V and 4 bases from J, with 19 bases between. The CDR3 here is CASSSRGGDGSTEAFF. The CDR3 DNA is TGTGCCAGCAGCTCTAGAGGAGGAGATGGGAGCACTGAAGCTTTCTTT.

This chain links TRBV7-3 with TRBJ2-5; 8 bases map to TRBD1. This CDR3 is built from 14 residues. CDR1 and CDR2 (germline): SGHTA, FQGTGA. V was pared by 5 bases and J by 7 bases, with 9 bases of the junction left unmatched. This CDR3 is CASSHAAQGVTQYF. The DNA for the CDR3 is TGTGCCAGCAGCCATGCAGCACAGGGGGTGACCCAGTACTTC.

This clone was detected only a few times. The gene calls are TRBV19 and TRBJ2-1, with TRBD2 matching over 7 bases. Looked up from germline, CDR1 is LNHDA and CDR2 is SQIVND (reference sequence). The CDR3 extends over 12 amino acids. Unmatched junction bases numbered 10, after V lost 5 bases and J lost 15 bases. The CDR3, as DNA: TGTGCCAGTAGTGGAGCGGGAAAGGGAGTGTTCTTC. It encodes CASSGAGKGVFF.

The V and J genes are TRBV5-5 and TRBJ1-3; D is unresolved. V lost 1 base to trimming and J lost 3 bases, with 20 bases between them. CDR1 is SGHKS and CDR2 is YYEKEE in the germline V gene (reference sequence). The CDR3 totals 18 residues. The CDR3 sequence: CASSLRPYTGSGGNTIYF. The CDR3 nucleotides are TGTGCCAGCAGCTTGAGGCCCTACACTGGTTCGGGTGGAAACACCATATATTTT.

The V call is TRBV5-1, the J call TRBJ2-2, with TRBD2 as a possible D gene (5 bases). V lost 3 bases to trimming and J lost 9 bases, with 9 bases between them. The CDR3 sequence is 12 residues long. Looked up from germline, CDR1 is SGHRS and CDR2 is YFSETQ. Here the CDR3 DNA reads TGCGCCAGCAGCTCTACGGGGAGGGAGCTGTTTTTT. This gives the protein CASSSTGRELFF.

This clone was seen only a few times. The J gene is TRBJ2-3, the V gene TRBV10-3; D is undetermined. Trimming removed 7 bases at V and 4 bases at J, with 12 bases between. Germline values: CDR1 ENHRY, CDR2 SYGVKD. The CDR3 has 13 amino acids. The CDR3 region has the DNA TGTGCCATCAAGAGCCCACCGGCAGATACGCAGTATTTT. It codes for CAIKSPPADTQYF.

The chain is built from TRBV28 and TRBJ2-1, with 8 bases identical to TRBD1. With V trimmed by 10 bases and J by 9 bases, 11 bases remained unmatched. CDR3 length: 13 amino acids. Per germline, CDR1 MDHEN and CDR2 SYDVKM. The CDR3 is CANKGGQGGEQFF. The CDR3 DNA sequence: TGTGCCAACAAGGGAGGACAGGGAGGTGAGCAGTTCTTC.